This TCR beta chain appears in the sequencing data of a study of blood T cell repertoires in COVID-19 (TCRdb year 2020). With respect to the entire study: The collaborator samples originated in the United States, Italy and Spain and spanned the acute and convalescent phases of COVID-19. The material from the prospective study consisted of cDNA or gDNA derived from T cells, B-cell-depleted T cells, or PBMCs. Deeply sampled blood TCRbeta repertoires from subjects exposed to, actively infected with, or recovered from COVID-19 were included in the dataset. The repertoires were released in a freely available public database intended as a resource for research on the immune response to SARS-CoV-2. The samples were drawn from two sources: the first 160 participants of the ongoing ImmuneRACE study, and 1,000 to 1,500 subjects contributed by 6 global collaborators. A de-identified subject ID, COVID-19 status, age in years and sex were almost always included in the sample metadata. Where HLA class I and class II types were available, the types were taken from metadata supplied by the sample provider, not from assay-based typing.

What the authors observed across the whole study: How much clinical and demographic metadata was included differed by source and by participant, and the metadata was provided uncurated.

The immunoSEQ Assay, a bias-controlled multiplex PCR, was used to amplify TCRbeta CDR3 regions from genomic DNA. The authors' pipeline ran thus. Nucleated cell counts per sample were estimated from amplification of reference gene primers within the assay. Sequence reads were collapsed and filtered to measure the absolute abundance of every unique TCRbeta CDR3 rearrangement. For each sample, productive Simpson clonality was calculated by taking the square root of Simpson's diversity index across productive rearrangements. Entries here come from immuneACCESS through TCRdb and include only in-frame sequences with V and J called. Some clones fail to appear in such tables; in the studies checked, an unresolved V gene covers under half of the shortfall, and the cause of the remainder is unknown. V and J calls and clone size are as listed in that table; D and trimming were resolved from the DNA. Across this sample there are some 210,000 clones, with around 81% seen only once. Just under 9% of the sample is in the top ten clones.

Comment on this clone: Its antigen is currently not known. No clone much larger than this one lies a single base away; base qualities are absent.

Enrolling through a virtual design, the prospective study's participants ranged in age from roughly 18 to 90 years and lived across 24 United States geographic areas. Cohort assignment in the prospective study relied on participant-reported clinical history from a screening survey and a study questionnaire. Mobile phlebotomists in the prospective study collected whole blood, serum and a nasopharyngeal or oropharyngeal swab from every participant. Participants in the prospective study had the option to provide additional blood draws and questionnaires over an approximately 2-month period. Before DNA extraction, blood samples from the prospective study were shipped at room temperature or frozen. V was cut back by 4 bases and J by 15 bases, leaving a gap of 22 bases between them. Taken from cysteine to phenylalanine, the CDR3 has 14 residues. CDR3 DNA only is kept here, 42 bases in frame from base 1. Per the germline V gene, SGHTA is the CDR1 and FQGNSA is the CDR2.

The sequence links TRBV7-2 to TRBJ2-1; perhaps TRBD2 is the D gene, with 6 bases matching. Sequenced sample: PBMCs or T cells enriched from blood (not recorded which). The receptor comes from a woman in her 50s with acute COVID-19. The CDR3 here reads CASSSPLAPMARFF. The nucleotides read TGTGCCAGCAGCTCGCCACTAGCCCCTATGGCCCGGTTCTTC.